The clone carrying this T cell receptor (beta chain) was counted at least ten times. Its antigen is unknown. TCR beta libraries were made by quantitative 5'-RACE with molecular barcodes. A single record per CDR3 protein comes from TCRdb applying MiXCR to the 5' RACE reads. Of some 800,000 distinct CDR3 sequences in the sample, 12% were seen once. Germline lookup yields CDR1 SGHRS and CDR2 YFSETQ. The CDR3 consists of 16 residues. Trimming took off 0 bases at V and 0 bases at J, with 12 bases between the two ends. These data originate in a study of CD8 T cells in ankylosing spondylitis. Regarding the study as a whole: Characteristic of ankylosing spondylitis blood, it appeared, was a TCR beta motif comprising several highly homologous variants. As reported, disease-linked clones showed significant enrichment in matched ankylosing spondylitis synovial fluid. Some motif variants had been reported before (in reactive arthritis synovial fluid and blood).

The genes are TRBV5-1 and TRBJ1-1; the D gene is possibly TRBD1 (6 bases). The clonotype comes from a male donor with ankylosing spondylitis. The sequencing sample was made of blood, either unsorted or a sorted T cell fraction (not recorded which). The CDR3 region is CASSLAGTRLNTEAFF. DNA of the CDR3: TGCGCCAGCAGCTTGGCGGGGACAAGATTGAACACTGAAGCTTTCTTT. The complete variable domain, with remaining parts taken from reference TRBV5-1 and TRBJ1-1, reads KAGVTQTPRYLIKTRGQQVTLSCSPISGHRSVSWYQQTPGQGLQFLFEYFSETQRNKGNFPGRFSGRQFSNSRSEMNVSTLELGDSALYLCASSLAGTRLNTEAFFGQGTRLTVV.